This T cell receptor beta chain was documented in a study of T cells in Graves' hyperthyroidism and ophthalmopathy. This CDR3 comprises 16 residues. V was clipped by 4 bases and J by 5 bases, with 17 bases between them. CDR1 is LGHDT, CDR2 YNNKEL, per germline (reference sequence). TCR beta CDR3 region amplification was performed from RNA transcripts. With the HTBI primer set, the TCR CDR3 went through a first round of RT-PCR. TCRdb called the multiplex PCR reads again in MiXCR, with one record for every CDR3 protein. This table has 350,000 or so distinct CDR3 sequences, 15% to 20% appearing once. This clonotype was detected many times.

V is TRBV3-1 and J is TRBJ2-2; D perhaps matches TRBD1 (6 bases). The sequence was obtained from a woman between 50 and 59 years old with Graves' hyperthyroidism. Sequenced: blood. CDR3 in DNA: TGTGCCAGCAGCCTCGCCGGGACACCGTCTACCGGGGAGCTGTTTTTT. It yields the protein CASSLAGTPSTGELFF.